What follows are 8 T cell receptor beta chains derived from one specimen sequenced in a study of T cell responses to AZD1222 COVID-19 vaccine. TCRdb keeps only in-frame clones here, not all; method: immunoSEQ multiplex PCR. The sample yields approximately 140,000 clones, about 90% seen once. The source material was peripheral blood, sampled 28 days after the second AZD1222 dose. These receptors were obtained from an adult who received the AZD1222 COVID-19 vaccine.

The CDR3 reads CASSLGQGATGELFF. The CDR3 region has the DNA TGTGCCAGCAGCCTCGGACAGGGGGCGACCGGGGAGCTGTTTTTT. V usage is TRBV3-1 (or the pseudogene TRBV3-2) and J usage is TRBJ2-2; 11 nucleotides agree with TRBD1. V shed 4 bases and J 5 bases; nucleotides not matched to a gene: 3. The CDR3 is 15 residues long. Germline V gene sequence: CDR1 LGHDT, CDR2 YNNKEL (reference sequence).

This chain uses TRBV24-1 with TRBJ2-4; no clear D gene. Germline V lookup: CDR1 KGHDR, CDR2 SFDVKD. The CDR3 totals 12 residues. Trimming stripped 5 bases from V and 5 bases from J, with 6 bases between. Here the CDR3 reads CATSASENIQYF. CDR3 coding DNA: TGTGCCACCAGTGCCTCAGAAAACATTCAGTACTTC.

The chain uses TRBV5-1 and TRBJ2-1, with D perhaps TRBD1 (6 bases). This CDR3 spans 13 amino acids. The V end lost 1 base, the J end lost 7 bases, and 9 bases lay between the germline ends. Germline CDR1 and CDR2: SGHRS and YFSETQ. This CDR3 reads CASSLPGQNEQFF. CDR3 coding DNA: TGCGCCAGCAGCTTGCCCGGACAGAATGAGCAGTTCTTC.

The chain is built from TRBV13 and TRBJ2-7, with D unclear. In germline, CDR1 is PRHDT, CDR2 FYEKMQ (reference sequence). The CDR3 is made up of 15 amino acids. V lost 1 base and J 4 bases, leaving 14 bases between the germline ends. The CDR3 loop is CASSLARNINYEQYF. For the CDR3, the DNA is TGTGCCAGCAGCTTAGCTCGGAATATTAATTACGAGCAGTACTTC.

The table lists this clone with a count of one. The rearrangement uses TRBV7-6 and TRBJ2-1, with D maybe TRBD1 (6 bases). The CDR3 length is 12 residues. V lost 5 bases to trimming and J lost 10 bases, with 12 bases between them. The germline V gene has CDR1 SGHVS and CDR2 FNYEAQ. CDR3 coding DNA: TGTGCCAGCAGCGACCAGGGGCCCGAGCAGTTCTTC. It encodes CASSDQGPEQFF.

CDR3 nucleotide sequence: TGTGCCAGCAGCCCCAGCGGGGATGGCTACACCTTC. This translates into CASSPSGDGYTF. This sequence joins TRBV9 and TRBJ1-2; D unclear. Germline-derived CDR1 and CDR2 are SGDLS and YYNGEE. The ends were cut back, 4 bases at V and 6 bases at J, with 10 bases in the middle. The CDR3 consists of 12 residues.

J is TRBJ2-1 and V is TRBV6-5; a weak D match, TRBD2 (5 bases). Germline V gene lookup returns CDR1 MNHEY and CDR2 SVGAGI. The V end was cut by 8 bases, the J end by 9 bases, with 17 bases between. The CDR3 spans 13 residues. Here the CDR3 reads CASRISSIGEQFF. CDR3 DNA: TGTGCCAGCCGTATCTCTAGCATCGGTGAGCAGTTCTTC.

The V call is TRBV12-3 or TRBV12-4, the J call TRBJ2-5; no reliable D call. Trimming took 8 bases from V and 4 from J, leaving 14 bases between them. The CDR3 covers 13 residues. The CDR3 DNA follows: TGTGCCAGCGGGGAATCACATAGAGAGACCCAGTACTTC. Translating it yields CASGESHRETQYF.